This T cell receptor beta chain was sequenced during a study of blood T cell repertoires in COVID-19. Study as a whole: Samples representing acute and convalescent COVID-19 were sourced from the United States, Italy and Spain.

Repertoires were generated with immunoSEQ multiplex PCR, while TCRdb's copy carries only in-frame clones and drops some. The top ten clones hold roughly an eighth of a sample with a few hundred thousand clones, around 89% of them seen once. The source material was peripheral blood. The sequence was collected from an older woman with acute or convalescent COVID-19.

This CDR3 is CASSFGPTYEQYF. In DNA, the CDR3 is TGTGCCAGCAGCTTTGGGCCGACCTACGAGCAGTACTTC. The chain carries TRBV4-2 and TRBJ2-7; D gene uncertain. Trimming left V 5 bases short and J 2 bases short, with 10 bases between. Germline V gives CDR1 LGHNA, CDR2 YNFKEQ. This CDR3 has 13 residues.